The subject of this entry is one T cell receptor beta chain. The record originates from a study of CD8 T cells in Susac syndrome. Random hexamers were used to reverse transcribe the RNA input (roughly 0.5 to 1 ug). TCRdb independently ran MiXCR on the immunoSEQ multiplex PCR reads; one entry per CDR3 protein. The top ten hold 0.095% to 0.14% of the sample, which has 120,000 to 150,000 distinct CDR3 sequences, roughly 96% seen once. This TCR was sampled from a human donor with multiple sclerosis. The specimen sequenced was CD4+ T cells from PBMCs.

DNA of the CDR3: TGTGCCAGCAGTGAGCGACCCCTTCTACCCAACAATGAGCAGTTCTTC. Its translation: CASSERPLLPNNEQFF. This rearrangement joins TRBV6-1 to TRBJ2-1; D ambiguous. In germline, CDR1 is MNHNS, CDR2 SASEGT. V dropped 3 bases and J dropped 5 bases, with 17 bases sitting between them. The CDR3 spans 16 residues.